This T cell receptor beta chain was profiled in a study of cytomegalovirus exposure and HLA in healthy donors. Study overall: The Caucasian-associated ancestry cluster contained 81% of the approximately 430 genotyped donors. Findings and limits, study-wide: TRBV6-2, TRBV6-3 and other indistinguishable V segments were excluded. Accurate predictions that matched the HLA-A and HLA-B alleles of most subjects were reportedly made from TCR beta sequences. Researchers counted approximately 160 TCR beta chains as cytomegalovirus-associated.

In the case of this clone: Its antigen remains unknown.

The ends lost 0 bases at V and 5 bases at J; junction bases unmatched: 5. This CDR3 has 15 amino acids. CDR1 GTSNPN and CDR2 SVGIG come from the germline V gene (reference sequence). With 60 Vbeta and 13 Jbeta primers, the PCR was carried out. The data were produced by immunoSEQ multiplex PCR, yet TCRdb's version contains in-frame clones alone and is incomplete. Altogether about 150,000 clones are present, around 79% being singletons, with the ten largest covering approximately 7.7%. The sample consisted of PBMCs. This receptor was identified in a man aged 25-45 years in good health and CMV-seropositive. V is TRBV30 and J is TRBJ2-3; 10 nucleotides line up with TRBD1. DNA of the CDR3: TGTGCCTGGAGTGTCGGGACAGGGGCTGGAGATACGCAGTATTTT. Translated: CAWSVGTGAGDTQYF.